The sequence of this T cell receptor (beta chain) was determined in a study of neurological immune-mediated disorders. TCRdb redid the calling of the 5' RACE reads with MiXCR, one entry per CDR3 protein. The sample lists tens of thousands of distinct CDR3 sequences; about 3.8% were seen once. This clonotype was counted only a few times. J was trimmed by 6 bases and V by 2 bases; bases with no gene match: 7. This CDR3 has 14 residues. Germline assignment: CDR1 LGHNA and CDR2 YSLEER. This receptor was taken from a man aged 25-45 years with multiple sclerosis. Material: PBMCs. V is TRBV4-3 and J is TRBJ2-7; 7 bases agree with TRBD1. The CDR3 here is CASSQLTGIGEQYF. The CDR3 DNA reads TGCGCCAGCAGCCAACTGACAGGGATAGGCGAGCAGTACTTC.